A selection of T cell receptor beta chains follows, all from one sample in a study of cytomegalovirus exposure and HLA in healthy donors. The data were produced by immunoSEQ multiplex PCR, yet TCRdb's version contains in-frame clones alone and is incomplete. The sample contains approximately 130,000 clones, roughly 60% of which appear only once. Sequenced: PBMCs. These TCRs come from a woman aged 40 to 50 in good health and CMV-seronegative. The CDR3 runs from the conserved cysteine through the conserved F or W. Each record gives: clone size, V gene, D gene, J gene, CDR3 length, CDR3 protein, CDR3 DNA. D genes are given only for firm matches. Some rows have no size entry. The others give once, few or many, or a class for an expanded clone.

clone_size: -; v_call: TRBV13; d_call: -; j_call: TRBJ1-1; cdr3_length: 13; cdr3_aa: CASSVQGGTEAFF; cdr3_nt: TGTGCCAGCAGCGTACAGGGAGGGACTGAAGCTTTCTTT
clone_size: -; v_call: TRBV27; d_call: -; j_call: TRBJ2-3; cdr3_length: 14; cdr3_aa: CASSFTVSTDTQYF; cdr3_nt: TGTGCCAGCAGTTTTACCGTTAGTACAGATACGCAGTATTTT
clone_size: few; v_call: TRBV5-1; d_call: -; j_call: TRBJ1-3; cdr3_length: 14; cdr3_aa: CASSPGGSGNTIYF; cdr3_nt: TGCGCCAGCAGCCCCGGCGGCTCTGGAAACACCATATATTTT
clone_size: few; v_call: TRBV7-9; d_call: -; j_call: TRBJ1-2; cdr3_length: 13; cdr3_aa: CASSLTQEKGYTF; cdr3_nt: TGTGCCAGCAGCTTAACTCAGGAAAAGGGCTACACCTTC
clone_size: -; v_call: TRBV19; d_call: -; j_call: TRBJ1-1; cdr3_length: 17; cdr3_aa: CASSNSGDRFMNTEAFF; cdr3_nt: TGTGCCAGTAGCAATTCGGGGGATAGGTTCATGAACACTGAAGCTTTCTTT
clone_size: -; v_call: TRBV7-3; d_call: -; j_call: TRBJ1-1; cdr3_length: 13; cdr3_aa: CASSLSEPTEAFF; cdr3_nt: TGTGCCAGCAGCTTATCCGAGCCTACTGAAGCTTTCTTT
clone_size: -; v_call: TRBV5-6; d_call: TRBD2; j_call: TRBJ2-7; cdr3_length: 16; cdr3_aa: CASSPGLVLLSYEQYF; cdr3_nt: TGTGCCAGCAGCCCGGGACTAGTATTGCTATCCTACGAGCAGTACTTC
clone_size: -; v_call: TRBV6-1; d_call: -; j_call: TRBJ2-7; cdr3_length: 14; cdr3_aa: CASSEIGSPYEQYF; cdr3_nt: TGTGCCAGCAGTGAAATAGGGAGCCCCTACGAGCAGTACTTC
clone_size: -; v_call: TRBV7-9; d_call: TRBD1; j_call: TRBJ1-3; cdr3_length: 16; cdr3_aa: CASSIDRATFGNTIYF; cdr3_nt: TGTGCCAGCAGCATTGACAGGGCAACGTTTGGAAACACCATATATTTT
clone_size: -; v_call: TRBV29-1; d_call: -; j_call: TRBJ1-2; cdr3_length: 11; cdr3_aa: CSVRQDYGYTF; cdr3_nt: TGCAGCGTTCGGCAGGATTATGGCTACACCTTC
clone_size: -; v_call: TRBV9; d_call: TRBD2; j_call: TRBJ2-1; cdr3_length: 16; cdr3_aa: CASSALGGGSYNEQFF; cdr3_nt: TGTGCCAGCAGCGCGTTGGGGGGGGGATCCTACAATGAGCAGTTCTTC
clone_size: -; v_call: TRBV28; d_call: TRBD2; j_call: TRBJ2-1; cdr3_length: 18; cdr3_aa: CASSNRLRVRGTYNEQFF; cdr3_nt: TGTGCCAGCAGTAACCGTCTGAGGGTGCGGGGGACCTACAATGAGCAGTTCTTC
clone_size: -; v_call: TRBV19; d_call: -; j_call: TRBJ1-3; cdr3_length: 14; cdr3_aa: CAIQSGGAGNTIYF; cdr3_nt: TGTGCCATACAAAGTGGGGGCGCTGGAAACACCATATATTTT